The entry below describes one TCR beta chain. Investigators amplified TCR beta CDR3 regions from RNA transcripts. HTBI primers were used in a first-round RT-PCR, which preceded a second-round multiplex PCR. Using its own MiXCR run on the multiplex PCR reads, TCRdb lists one record per CDR3 protein. The repertoire holds about 620,000 distinct CDR3 sequences, with about 20% as singletons. The data were obtained in a study of Graves' ophthalmopathy and Graves' hyperthyroidism. PBMCs were obtained from roughly 9.4 ml of fresh peripheral blood. The CDR3 covers 14 residues. Deletions cut 2 bases from V and 2 bases from J, with 10 bases between. Germline V lookup: CDR1 MNHEY, CDR2 SVGAGI.

This TCR came from a woman between 18 and 29 years old with stable Graves' hyperthyroidism. Some clones in this sample may be carry-over from other donors' samples. V and J are TRBV6-5 and TRBJ2-7; tentative D call: TRBD1 (5 bases). The source material was peripheral blood. The DNA for the CDR3 is TGTGCCAGCAGTTACCTTCCGACAGCCTACGAGCAGTACTTC. Residues: CASSYLPTAYEQYF.